This TCR beta chain was documented in a study of blood T cell repertoires in COVID-19. Background on the study: Acute and convalescent COVID-19 specimens originated in the United States, Italy and Spain. Nucleic acid was either cDNA or gDNA, and it came from T cells, B-cell-depleted T cells, or PBMCs.

The CDR3 has 13 amino acids. CDR1 and CDR2 from the germline V gene are MNHEY and SVGAGI. This clone has just a few counts. As originally analysed: Amplification with reference gene primers provided the estimates of nucleated cell counts. Generated by immunoSEQ multiplex PCR, the TCRdb table keeps only in-frame clones and is missing some. V and J calls plus clone size are reproduced from that table; the DNA served to infer D and trimming. Of approximately 140,000 clones listed, over 80% are singletons. V gene TRBV6-5 combines with J gene TRBJ1-2; TRBD1 matches 12 bases. This sequence was found in a man aged 35-49 years with active or convalescent COVID-19. Sequencing was done on a sample of peripheral blood. CDR3: CAYTGTGGFGYTF. The CDR3 bases are TGTGCGTACACCGGGACAGGGGGCTTTGGCTACACCTTC.